Following are 15 T cell receptor beta chains from one sample sequenced in a study of CD8 T cells in ankylosing spondylitis. TCRdb re-analysed the 5' RACE reads in MiXCR, keeping a single row per CDR3 protein. This table has about 110,000 distinct CDR3 sequences, more than 20% appearing once. Sequencing was done on a sample of synovial fluid, either unsorted or a sorted T cell fraction (not recorded which). The receptor set was obtained from a male donor with ankylosing spondylitis.

The rearrangement joins TRBV7-2 to TRBJ2-1, with TRBD2 matching 9 bases. The CDR3 has 15 residues. V lost 5 bases and J lost 4; bases outside the gene matches: 6. CDR1 and CDR2 from the germline V gene are SGHTA and FQGNSA. For the CDR3, the DNA is TGTGCCAGCAGCAACCCGGGACTAGCTTACAATGAGCAGTTCTTC. Translation: CASSNPGLAYNEQFF.

This sequence joins TRBV29-1 and TRBJ2-3; TRBD1 aligns across 7 bases. The CDR3 is 15 amino acids. V shed 6 bases, J shed 4 bases, and the junction held 13 bases outside the gene matches. CDR1 and CDR2 from the germline V gene are SQVTM and ANQGSEA. The CDR3 region is CSVDRAVSMPDTQYF. CDR3 DNA sequence: TGCAGCGTCGACAGGGCGGTCAGCATGCCAGATACGCAGTATTTT.

The rearrangement joins TRBV5-1 to TRBJ1-4; 9 nucleotides match TRBD1. Germline V gene sequence: CDR1 SGHRS, CDR2 YFSETQ. The CDR3 totals 14 residues. Losses at the gene ends were 4 bases for V and 5 bases for J; bases not matched to a gene: 3. The CDR3 is CASSTGTGNEKLFF. The CDR3 bases are TGCGCCAGCAGCACCGGGACAGGGAATGAAAAACTGTTTTTT.

The J gene is TRBJ1-2, the V gene TRBV12-3 or TRBV12-4, with TRBD1 as a possible D gene (5 bases). The CDR3 is 11 amino acids. V was shortened by 5 bases and J by 8 bases, with 9 bases between the two germline ends. CDR3 residues: CASSPDTGYTF. Written as DNA, the CDR3 is TGTGCCAGCAGTCCGGACACCGGCTACACCTTC.

The chain couples TRBV4-2 to TRBJ2-3; D possibly corresponds to TRBD2 (6 bases). The CDR3 sequence is 15 residues long. Germline CDR1 reads LGHNA; CDR2 reads YNFKEQ. Trimming removed 0 bases at V and 1 base at J, with 8 bases between. The CDR3 here is CASSQDWGGTDTQYF. CDR3 in DNA: TGTGCCAGCAGCCAAGACTGGGGGGGCACAGATACGCAGTATTTT.

The rearrangement links TRBV7-8 to TRBJ1-2; TRBD1 might be the D (6 bases). Trimming took off 5 bases at V and 2 bases at J, with 15 bases between the two ends. Germline V CDR1 and CDR2: SGHVS, FQNEAQ. The CDR3 loop spans 15 amino acids. The CDR3: CASSPMTGPNYGYTF. The CDR3 region has the DNA TGTGCCAGCAGCCCCATGACAGGACCGAACTATGGCTACACCTTC. The variable domain in full, with the rest retrieved from reference TRBV7-8 and TRBJ1-2, is GAGVSQSPRYKVAKRGQDVALRCDPISGHVSLFWYQQALGQGPEFLTYFQNEAQLDKSGLPSDRFFAERPEGSVSTLKIQRTQQEDSAVYLCASSPMTGPNYGYTFGSGTRLTVV.

Details on this clonotype: It may be a read error: a sequence one base away is much more abundant. The rearrangement uses TRBV6-1 and TRBJ2-7; no firm D call. With 3 bases removed from V and 0 bases from J, the gap between germline ends came to 6 bases. CDR3 length: 13 amino acids. Germline CDR1 is MNHNS and CDR2 is SASEGT. CDR3 in DNA: TGTGCCAGCAGTGACAGAACCTCCTACGAGCAGTACTTC. Encoded protein: CASSDRTSYEQYF.

A few counts support this clonotype. The chain uses TRBV12-3 or TRBV12-4 and TRBJ2-3; perhaps TRBD2 as D (5 bases). The CDR3 consists of 14 residues. Between the trimmed V and J ends, which lost 4 bases and 2 bases, there was a span of 10 bases. The CDR3 DNA is TGTGCCAGCAGTTACACTAGGAACACAGATACGCAGTATTTT. Residues: CASSYTRNTDTQYF.

The rearrangement links TRBV11-2 to TRBJ1-4; D unclear. CDR3 length equals 17 residues. The germline gives CDR1 SGHAT, CDR2 FQNNGV. Trimming removed 5 bases from V and 2 bases from J, with 18 bases in between. CDR3 protein: CASSLDRPASTNEKLFF. The CDR3, as DNA: TGTGCCAGCAGCCTTGATAGGCCGGCGAGTACTAATGAAAAACTGTTTTTT.

The chain employs TRBV7-6 and TRBJ2-2; no definite D call. V was shortened by 3 bases and J by 1 base, with 6 bases between the two germline ends. Germline CDR1 is SGHVS and CDR2 is FNYEAQ. The CDR3 has 14 amino acids. The CDR3 protein is CASSFAGNTGELFF. The CDR3 DNA reads TGTGCCAGCAGCTTCGCAGGGAACACCGGGGAGCTGTTTTTT.

V usage is TRBV3-1 and J usage is TRBJ2-2; no firm D call. This CDR3 is 12 amino acids long. Germline V gene lookup returns CDR1 LGHDT and CDR2 YNNKEL (reference sequence). The V and J ends lost 3 bases and 7 bases respectively, with 6 bases between them. DNA for the CDR3: TGTGCCAGCAGCCACAGGATCGGGGAGCTGTTTTTT. It is translated as CASSHRIGELFF.

This clonotype came up many times. The rearrangement uses TRBV24-1 and TRBJ2-1; the D gene is possibly TRBD2 (6 bases). V gave up 4 bases and J gave up 6 bases, with 15 bases separating them. Germline V gene data show CDR1 as KGHDR and CDR2 as SFDVKD. The CDR3 covers 15 residues. The CDR3 bases are TGTGCCACCAGTGACTGGAGGGAGAAAGGCAATGAGCAGTTCTTC. Its translation is CATSDWREKGNEQFF.

This clonotype showed up many times. The chain uses TRBV4-2 and TRBJ2-1; 12 bases are a match to TRBD2. Trimming cost V 0 bases and J 8 bases; bases outside gene matches: 2. The CDR3 sequence is 15 residues long. In germline, CDR1 is LGHNA, CDR2 YNFKEQ. CDR3 region: CASSQELAGGHEQFF. The CDR3 DNA sequence: TGTGCCAGCAGCCAAGAACTAGCGGGAGGACATGAGCAGTTCTTC.

This clonotype occurred many times. The rearrangement uses TRBV5-1 and TRBJ1-1, with D possibly matching TRBD1 (5 bases). Between the trimmed V and J ends, which lost 3 bases and 2 bases, there was a span of 17 bases. CDR3 length equals 16 residues. Germline assignment: CDR1 SGHRS and CDR2 YFSETQ. The CDR3 protein is CASSYISGTANTEAFF. The CDR3 nucleotides are TGCGCCAGCAGCTATATATCCGGGACGGCAAACACTGAAGCTTTCTTT.

This chain uses TRBV29-1 with TRBJ2-3; 7 positions agree with TRBD2. Trimming cost V 7 bases and J 4 bases; bases outside gene matches: 11. This CDR3 is 14 amino acids long. Per the germline V gene, CDR1 is SQVTM and CDR2 is ANQGSEA. The DNA of the CDR3 is TGCAGCGGAACCGGGACTACCGGGGCAGATACGCAGTATTTT. It encodes CSGTGTTGADTQYF.